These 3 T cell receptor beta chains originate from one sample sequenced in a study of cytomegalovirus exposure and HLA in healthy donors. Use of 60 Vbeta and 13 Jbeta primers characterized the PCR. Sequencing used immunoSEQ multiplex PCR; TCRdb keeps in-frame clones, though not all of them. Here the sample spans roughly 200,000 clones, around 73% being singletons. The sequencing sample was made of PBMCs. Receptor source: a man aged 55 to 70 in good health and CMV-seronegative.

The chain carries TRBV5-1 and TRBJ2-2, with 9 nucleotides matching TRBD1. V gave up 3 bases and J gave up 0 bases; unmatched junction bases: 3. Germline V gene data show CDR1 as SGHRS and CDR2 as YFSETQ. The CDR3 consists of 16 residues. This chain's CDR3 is CASSYRGLTNTGELFF. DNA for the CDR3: TGCGCCAGCAGCTACAGGGGGCTTACGAACACCGGGGAGCTGTTTTTT. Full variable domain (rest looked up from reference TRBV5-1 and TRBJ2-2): KAGVTQTPRYLIKTRGQQVTLSCSPISGHRSVSWYQQTPGQGLQFLFEYFSETQRNKGNFPGRFSGRQFSNSRSEMNVSTLELGDSALYLCASSYRGLTNTGELFFGEGSRLTVL.

The CDR3 here is CASSVGGIHGYTF. CDR3 coding DNA: TGTGCCAGCAGTGTAGGGGGTATCCATGGCTACACCTTC. The genes are TRBV2 and TRBJ1-2, with D possibly TRBD1 on 6 matching bases. The CDR3 covers 13 residues. The germline CDR1 and CDR2 sequences are SNHLY and FYNNEI. V shed 4 bases and J shed 6 bases, with 12 bases lying between them.

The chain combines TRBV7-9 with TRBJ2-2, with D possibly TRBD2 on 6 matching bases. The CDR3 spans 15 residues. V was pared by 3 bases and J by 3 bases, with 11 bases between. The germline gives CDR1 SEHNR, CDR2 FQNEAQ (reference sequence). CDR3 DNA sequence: TGTGCCAGCAGCTTCGGAGGGCTTGACACCGGGGAGCTGTTTTTT. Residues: CASSFGGLDTGELFF. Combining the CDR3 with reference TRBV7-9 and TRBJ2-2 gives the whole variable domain DTGVSQNPRHKITKRGQNVTFRCDPISEHNRLYWYRQTLGQGPEFLTYFQNEAQLEKSRLLSDRFSAERPKGSFSTLEIQRTEQGDSAMYLCASSFGGLDTGELFFGEGSRLTVL.